These T cell receptor beta chains were read from a single sample in a study of blood T cell repertoires in COVID-19. The method was immunoSEQ multiplex PCR; TCRdb's version includes in-frame clones alone and lacks a portion of them. The sample carries about 400,000 clones, approximately 89% recorded once. The sequenced sample was PBMCs or T cells enriched from blood (not recorded which). These receptors were obtained from a man in his forties or fifties in a cohort exposed to, infected with or recovered from COVID-19 (not recorded which). CDR3s include the opening cysteine and the closing phenylalanine or tryptophan. D genes are given only for firm matches. Some rows have no size entry. The others give once, few or many, or a class for an expanded clone.

D gene	clone size	V gene	J gene	CDR3 protein	CDR3 DNA
-	-	TRBV19	TRBJ1-3	CASTPRFRGAPGNTIYF	TGTGCCAGTACCCCCCGATTCAGGGGAGCACCTGGAAACACCATATATTTT
-	-	TRBV18	TRBJ2-7	CASSPPSGFYEQYF	TGTGCCAGCTCACCACCGTCAGGGTTTTACGAGCAGTACTTC
-	-	TRBV7-9	TRBJ2-5	CASSLEIPYGQETQYF	TGTGCCAGCAGCTTAGAAATCCCTTACGGGCAAGAGACCCAGTACTTC
TRBD1	-	TRBV27	TRBJ2-2	CASSLDGTGGTGELFF	TGTGCCAGCAGTTTAGACGGGACAGGGGGCACCGGGGAGCTGTTTTTT
-	-	TRBV7-9	TRBJ1-4	CASSFGTAPNEKLFF	TGTGCCAGCAGCTTTGGTACAGCCCCTAATGAAAAACTGTTTTTT
-	-	TRBV10-3	TRBJ2-5	CAISDRGGGEETQYF	TGTGCCATCAGTGATAGAGGAGGTGGGGAAGAGACCCAGTACTTC
TRBD1	-	TRBV6-5	TRBJ2-1	CASSYGGQDNEQFF	TGTGCCAGCAGTTACGGGGGACAGGACAATGAGCAGTTCTTC
-	-	TRBV7-9	TRBJ1-1	CASSSQGPSTEAFF	TGTGCCAGCAGCTCACAGGGCCCAAGCACTGAAGCTTTCTTT
TRBD1	medium-sized	TRBV7-6	TRBJ1-2	CASSPQGGRYGYTF	TGTGCCAGCAGCCCCCAGGGGGGACGCTATGGCTACACCTTC
TRBD1	-	TRBV5-8	TRBJ2-7	CASSFGDRGRNEQYF	TGTGCCAGCAGCTTCGGGGACAGGGGGCGAAACGAGCAGTACTTC
-	-	TRBV27	TRBJ2-1	CASSYFQGPTSEQFF	TGTGCCAGCAGTTACTTCCAGGGGCCCACAAGTGAGCAGTTCTTC
TRBD2	-	TRBV4-2	TRBJ2-7	CASSQDHVLAGSYEQYF	TGTGCCAGCAGCCAAGATCATGTCCTAGCGGGTTCCTACGAGCAGTACTTC
TRBD2	-	TRBV29-1	TRBJ2-2	CSVEGRAGALGTGELFF	TGCAGCGTTGAAGGGAGGGCGGGAGCGTTGGGAACCGGGGAGCTGTTTTTT
-	few	TRBV30	TRBJ1-5	CAWGLHGGNQPQHF	TGTGCCTGGGGCCTCCACGGTGGCAATCAGCCCCAGCATTTT
-	-	TRBV6-1	TRBJ1-5	CASSEGQPNQPQHF	TGTGCCAGCAGTGAAGGACAGCCCAATCAGCCCCAGCATTTT
-	-	TRBV7-2	TRBJ2-1	CASSLAAGSRPYNEQFF	TGTGCCAGCAGCTTAGCGGCCGGGAGTAGGCCCTACAATGAGCAGTTCTTC
-	-	TRBV5-1	TRBJ2-4	CASSLGVGNIQYF	TGCGCCAGCAGCCTCGGGGTTGGGAACATTCAGTACTTC
-	-	TRBV2	TRBJ2-1	CASSEASGERGEQFF	TGTGCCAGCAGTGAAGCGTCGGGGGAGAGGGGTGAGCAGTTCTTC
TRBD1	-	TRBV24-1	TRBJ2-3	CATSDSRGPETDTQYF	TGTGCCACCAGTGATTCCAGGGGGCCGGAGACAGATACGCAGTATTTT
-	-	TRBV4-1	TRBJ2-3	CASSLQHSQADTQYF	TGCGCCAGCAGCCTCCAGCATAGCCAAGCAGATACGCAGTATTTT
-	-	TRBV3-1/TRBV3-2	TRBJ2-2	CASSQVRGTGELFF	TGTGCCAGCAGCCAAGTGAGAGGGACCGGGGAGCTGTTTTTT
-	once	TRBV7-6	TRBJ1-4	CASSKWTSANEKLFF	TGTGCCAGCAGCAAATGGACTTCCGCTAATGAAAAACTGTTTTTT
TRBD2	-	TRBV18	TRBJ2-7	CASSHGASGSLGVEQYF	TGTGCCAGCTCCCATGGTGCGAGCGGGAGCCTGGGGGTAGAGCAGTACTTC
-	-	TRBV6-5	TRBJ2-5	CASSRTSVQETQYF	TGTGCCAGCAGTCGTACCAGCGTACAAGAGACCCAGTACTTC
-	-	TRBV11-1	TRBJ1-1	CASSLGPTMNTEAFF	TGTGCCAGCAGCTTAGGCCCGACTATGAACACTGAAGCTTTCTTT
TRBD1	-	TRBV6-6	TRBJ1-2	CASSYSDRGYGYTF	TGTGCCAGCAGTTACTCTGACAGGGGCTATGGCTACACCTTC
TRBD2	-	TRBV5-4	TRBJ2-5	CASTPASGSDQETQYF	TGTGCCAGCACCCCGGCTAGCGGCTCAGATCAAGAGACCCAGTACTTC